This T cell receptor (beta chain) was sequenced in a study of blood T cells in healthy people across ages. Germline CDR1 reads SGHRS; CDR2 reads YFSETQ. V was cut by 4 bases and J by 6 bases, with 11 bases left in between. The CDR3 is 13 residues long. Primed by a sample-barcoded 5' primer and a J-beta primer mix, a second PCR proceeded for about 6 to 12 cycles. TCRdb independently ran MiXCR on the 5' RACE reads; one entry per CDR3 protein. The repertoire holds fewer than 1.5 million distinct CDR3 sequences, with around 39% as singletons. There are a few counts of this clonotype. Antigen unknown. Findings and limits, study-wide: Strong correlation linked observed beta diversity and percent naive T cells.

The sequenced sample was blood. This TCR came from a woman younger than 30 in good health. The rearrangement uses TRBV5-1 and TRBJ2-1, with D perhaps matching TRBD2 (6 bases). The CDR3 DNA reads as TGCGCCAGCAGCATAGGGACTCCCAATGAGCAGTTCTTC. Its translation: CASSIGTPNEQFF. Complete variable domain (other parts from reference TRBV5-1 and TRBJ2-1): KAGVTQTPRYLIKTRGQQVTLSCSPISGHRSVSWYQQTPGQGLQFLFEYFSETQRNKGNFPGRFSGRQFSNSRSEMNVSTLELGDSALYLCASSIGTPNEQFFGPGTRLTVL.